The subject of this entry is one TCR beta chain. Its specificity is unknown. Per the original methods: Sequence data from immunoSEQ were junction-only and lacked quality scores; consequently, filtering differed. Sequencing was performed with immunoSEQ multiplex PCR; in TCRdb, only in-frame clones are kept and a portion is missing. That table gives V, J and clone size, and the DNA gave D and trimming. The data contain a few hundred thousand clones, 79% of them seen just once; the ten biggest clones take up 9.5% to 15%. This entry comes from a study of shared clonotypes between healthy human individuals. Study-wide points: The genetic and exposure-history diversity represented was limited by few donors. The authors expected sequencing depth to affect clonotype sharing among donors.

Germline values: CDR1 MDHEN, CDR2 SYDVKM. V gave up 3 bases and J gave up 7 bases, with 12 bases separating them. This CDR3 has 14 amino acids. The specimen sequenced was PBMCs. The chain is built from TRBV28 and TRBJ1-4; tentatively, D is TRBD1 (6 bases). This TCR derives from a woman in her thirties or forties in good health. Some clones in this sample may be carry-over from other donors' samples. CDR3 protein: CASSFRGRAEKLFF. CDR3 sequence (DNA): TGTGCCAGCAGTTTCCGGGGGCGAGCTGAAAAACTGTTTTTT. The entire variable domain, with the rest obtained from reference TRBV28 and TRBJ1-4, is as follows: DVKVTQSSRYLVKRTGEKVFLECVQDMDHENMFWYRQDPGLGLRLIYFSYDVKMKEKGDIPEGYSVSREKKERFSLILESASTNQTSMYLCASSFRGRAEKLFFGSGTQLSVL.